This entry describes one T cell receptor (beta chain). The antigen it recognizes is unknown. No much larger clone exists at a distance of one base, and base qualities are not known. The record originates from a study of shared clonotypes between healthy human individuals (dated by TCRdb to 2018 to 2020). About the study as a whole: The cohort comprised two women and three men aged 18 to 49 years. For each donor, three plates each were used for CD4 naive and CD4 memory, two plates were used for CD8 naive, and one plate was used for CD8 memory. To increase sequencing depth and limit assay-specific biases, TCR repertoire library preparation and sequencing were carried out by different laboratories using diverse techniques. To estimate repertoire size and how much clonotypes are shared between individuals, the study performed deep sequencing of blood TCR repertoires from roughly five healthy adults. Per donor, leukapheresis produced somewhere between about 0.9 and 9.5 billion PBMCs.

Using the deep immunoSEQ assay, multiplex PCR amplified TCR CDR3 regions from genomic DNA. For each cell subset, the extracted genomic DNA was distributed evenly across all wells of several immunoSEQ 96-well plates, and each plate served as one replicate. For sorted subsets, each replicate PCR was loaded with about 0.2 ug genomic DNA, equivalent to some 27,000 T cell genomes. The purified libraries were quantified using a Qubit 3.0 fluorometer, sized with a Bioanalyzer 2100, and then quantified again using the KAPA Library Quantification kit. Every immunoSEQ 96-well plate was sequenced on a separate single-read 150-cycle Illumina NextSeq 550 flow cell. On the study's bioinformatics: Because the immunoSEQ output held only junctional sequences and lacked quality scores, the filtering could not match the filtering applied to full-length reads. To assign V/J genes and CDR3, sequences were annotated against IMGT germline references using PyIR, a Python wrapper for IgBLAST v1.9. Reads with weak V/J assignments (E-value above 1e-6), missing CDR3, stop codons, out-of-frame junctions, or ambiguous translated residues were removed. V3J clonotypes were defined by identical inferred V gene, J gene, and CDR3 amino acid sequence. To compute the percentage overlap between repertoires, the number of shared unique clonotypes was divided by the size of the smaller repertoire. RTK rarefaction, the Chao1 estimator, and Recon v2.1 estimates of unobserved clonotypes were used to assess repertoire richness. OLGA was used to compute generation probabilities for all TCRbeta clonotypes that the gDNA method yielded from a few donors. TCRdb provides this immuneACCESS table in a form limited to in-frame rearrangements. Some clones are lacking; in checked studies, under half of them reflect an unresolved V gene, and why the rest are absent is not known. V, J and clone size derive from that table, while D and trimming were established from the DNA sequence. Within this sample are approximately 1,000,000 clones, with roughly 77% of them counted one time only. The ten largest clones take up 0.89% of the sample.

The donors were healthy, HIV-negative adults with no recently reported acute infections or vaccinations. Every donor was a Caucasian adult residing in Nashville, Tennessee, USA. CD4+ T cells were enriched through magnetic negative selection, after which naive cells were positively selected on CD45RA and the remaining negative fraction served as the memory subset. Blood was collected by leukapheresis, and PBMCs were isolated by Ficoll-Histopaque density gradient centrifugation and then cryopreserved in liquid nitrogen vapor phase. Analytical flow cytometry was used to check the purity and quantity of every magnetically sorted T cell population. Each sorted fraction had its genomic DNA isolated and then quantified by UV absorbance on a Nanodrop 2000c. The study at large found these results: Higher generation probabilities were observed for clonotypes shared by all four sorted-subset donors than for non-shared clonotypes. Even with the large sequencing depth, rarefaction of the sorted-subset datasets indicated that sequencing was incomplete. Naive subsets generally had larger estimated clonotype richness than memory subsets did. The small number of donors limited the genetic and exposure-history diversity represented. Pairwise subsampling led to the expectation that sequencing depth would affect the degree of clonotype sharing among donors. Across several donors, around 5.4% of naive CD4, over 3% of naive CD8, 2.3% of memory CD4, and under 0.45% of memory CD8 clonotypes were shared. Sampling was restricted to blood, and TCR repertoires in tissue are likely to differ from TCR repertoires in blood.

This receptor was taken from a man aged 18 to 30 in good health. Some clones in this sample may be carry-over from other donors' samples. The source material was memory CD4+ T cells from PBMCs. Read against the paper, the sample's cell subset or site label means: CD45RA-negative fraction.

The DNA reads as follows: TGTGCCAGCAGTGTGGGGTTTGGTGGCTACACCTTC. Translated, this gives CASSVGFGGYTF. The rearrangement joined TRBV28 to TRBJ1-2; too little of a D gene remains to name it. Taken from cysteine to phenylalanine, the CDR3 has 12 residues. Only the CDR3 portion is preserved as DNA: 36 bases, with reading frame beginning at the first base. As encoded in the germline V gene, CDR1 is MDHEN while CDR2 is SYDVKM. The junction carries 11 bases between V and J, which are trimmed by 5 bases and 7 bases respectively.